This T cell receptor (beta chain) was sequenced for a study of cytomegalovirus exposure and HLA in healthy donors. PCR amplification relied on 60 Vbeta primers (plus 13 Jbeta primers). Libraries were prepared by immunoSEQ multiplex PCR; TCRdb keeps only in-frame clonotypes and omits some of them. The sample data list more than 110,000 clones. The CDR3 is 16 residues long. J gave up 0 bases and V 0 bases, and 6 bases lay outside the gene matches. Germline V gives CDR1 SGHDT, CDR2 YYEEEE. Of note for this clone: Its antigen is not known.

Study observations and caveats: Whilst most TCR sequences proved rare, a subset of public TCRs occurred across many donors.

Sequenced: PBMCs. This receptor was obtained from a middle-aged man in good health and CMV-seronegative. The chain joins TRBV5-6 to TRBJ2-7, with 7 nucleotides matching TRBD2. CDR3 coding DNA: TGTGCCAGCAGCTTGGCCATGGGGGGGGACTCCTACGAGCAGTACTTC. Translating gives CASSLAMGGDSYEQYF. Full variable domain (missing parts from reference TRBV5-6 and TRBJ2-7): DAGVTQSPTHLIKTRGQQVTLRCSPKSGHDTVSWYQQALGQGPQFIFQYYEEEERQRGNFPDRFSGHQFPNYSSELNVNALLLGDSALYLCASSLAMGGDSYEQYFGPGTRLTVT.